This paragraph reports one T cell receptor beta chain. These data come from a study of blood T cell repertoires in COVID-19. Background on the study: From the United States, Italy and Spain came samples of acute and convalescent COVID-19. The cDNA or gDNA used as material had been derived from T cells, B-cell-depleted T cells, or PBMCs.

V lost 4 bases, J lost 5 bases, and 21 bases lay in between. CDR3 length: 16 amino acids. Germline CDR1 PRHDT, CDR2 FYEKMQ (reference sequence). The authors' processing: Amplification with reference gene primers provided the estimates of nucleated cell counts. Data came from immunoSEQ multiplex PCR; TCRdb stores just in-frame clones and leaves some out. V and J calls and clone size follow that table, whereas D and trimming were derived from the DNA. There are 200,000 to 300,000 clones in the sample; about 87% occur only once, and roughly 4% lies in the top ten. The clonotype was recovered from a man aged 55 to 70 who had recovered from COVID-19. Sequences were obtained from peripheral blood. The rearrangement uses TRBV13 and TRBJ2-7, with a weak D call TRBD2 (9 bases). The CDR3 spells CASSSFDRGGRDEQYF. The CDR3 region has the DNA TGTGCCAGCAGCTCTTTCGACAGGGGCGGGAGGGACGAGCAGTACTTC.